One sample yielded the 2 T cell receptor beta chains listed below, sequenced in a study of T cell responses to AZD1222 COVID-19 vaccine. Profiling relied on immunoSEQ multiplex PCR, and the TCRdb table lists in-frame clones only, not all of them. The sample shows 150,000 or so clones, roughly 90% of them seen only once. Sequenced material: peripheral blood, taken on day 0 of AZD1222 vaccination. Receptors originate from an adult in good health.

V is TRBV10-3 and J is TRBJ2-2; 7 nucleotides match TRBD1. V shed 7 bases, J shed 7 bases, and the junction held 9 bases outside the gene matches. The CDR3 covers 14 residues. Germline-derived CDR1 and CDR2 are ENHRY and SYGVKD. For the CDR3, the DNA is TGTGCCATCAATTCAAGACAGGGAGACGGGGAGCTGTTTTTT. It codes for CAINSRQGDGELFF.

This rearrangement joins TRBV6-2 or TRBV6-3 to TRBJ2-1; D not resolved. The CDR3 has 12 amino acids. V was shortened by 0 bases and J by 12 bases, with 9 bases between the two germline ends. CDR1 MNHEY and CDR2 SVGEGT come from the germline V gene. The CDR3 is CASSYSNLWQFF. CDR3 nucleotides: TGTGCCAGCAGTTACTCGAATCTGTGGCAGTTCTTC.